The entry below describes one T cell receptor beta chain. Its specificity is not known. Primers for the PCR totalled 60 Vbeta and 13 Jbeta. Sequenced by immunoSEQ multiplex PCR; TCRdb stores in-frame clones only, minus some. The sample comprises 150,000 or so clones, roughly 72% of which are singletons, and 2.1% rests with the top ten. The entry originates in a study of cytomegalovirus exposure and HLA in healthy donors. Study as a whole: A prior analysis found roughly 100 million unique TCR beta sequences from 150 million to 200 million T cells. The Caucasian-associated ancestry cluster held over 80% of 300 to 500 genotyped donors.

Findings of the study overall: The authors enumerated around 150 TCR beta chains as linked to cytomegalovirus.

The V gene lost 4 bases and the J gene lost 0 bases, with 12 bases spanning the gap. Germline CDR1 is SNHLY and CDR2 is FYNNEI. This CDR3 contains 15 residues. Donors had nominal health at sampling but likely had unrecorded immune exposures. This sequence originates from a man aged 25 to 40 in good health and CMV-seronegative. Sequencing was carried out using PBMCs. The chain recombines TRBV2 with TRBJ1-2, with a possible D match to TRBD1 (6 bases). The CDR3 nucleotides read TGTGCCAGCAGTGTGATGGGGGGGCCTAACTATGGCTACACCTTC. Protein: CASSVMGGPNYGYTF.